This T cell receptor beta chain comes out of a study of cytomegalovirus exposure and HLA in healthy donors. Primers: 60 Vbeta forward and 13 Jbeta reverse. Assay used: immunoSEQ multiplex PCR; TCRdb lists only in-frame clones, some missing. The data show 120,000 to 150,000 clones, with around 80% seen just once and 6.8% held by the top ten. About this clone itself: Its antigen is still unknown.

Study-wide points: Upon later analysis, TCR association rates were observed to vary by HLA locus, being highest for DRB1 and lowest for HLA-C. By a later analysis, the bulk of CMV-associated TCR beta chains appeared HLA-restricted. Productive status was seen about 90% or about 30% of the time for most TCR beta V segments in an earlier analysis.

The ends lost 0 bases at V and 2 bases at J; junction bases unmatched: 6. CDR3 length: 16 residues. From germline, CDR1 is LGHNA and CDR2 YNFKEQ. The sample was PBMCs. The origin of this receptor is a middle-aged man in good health and CMV-seropositive. The J gene is TRBJ2-7, the V gene TRBV4-2, with 8 nucleotides matching TRBD1. The CDR3 DNA follows: TGTGCCAGCAGCCAAGATCTCGCGGACAGGGCCTACGAGCAGTACTTC. Its translation is CASSQDLADRAYEQYF.